This T cell receptor beta chain was identified during a study of untreated major depressive disorder. Overall study results and limits: In every subject, the five largest TRBV05-01 clones were private.

With regard to this clone: Antigen specificity is unknown.

TCRdb's table, derived via immunoSEQ multiplex PCR, lists solely in-frame clones and lacks some. The sample includes tens of thousands of clones, around 87% of them seen just once. Controls never had mood disorders and self-rated depressive symptoms at 5 or less. No major medical conditions, Axis I/II comorbidities, regular medication, or illicit drugs. This CDR3 contains 12 residues. The receptor's source is a woman between 25 and 40 years old in good health. The chain recombines TRBV21-1 with TRBJ1-1. TRBV21-1 is marked as a pseudogene. Sequenced material: CD4+ T cells from PBMCs. The CDR3 loop is CASSKMGTEAFF. CDR3 DNA: TGTGCCAGCAGCAAGATGGGGACTGAAGCTTTCTTT.